This TCR beta chain was documented in a study of T cells in Graves' hyperthyroidism and ophthalmopathy (dated by TCRdb to the late 2010s). A note on the overall study: Peripheral blood samples were taken at initial diagnosis, before any treatment was given. After blood sampling, hyperthyroidism patients were treated with methimazole at a starting dose of 30 mg daily, and ophthalmopathy patients were treated with high-dose intravenous methylprednisolone. In addition, the study compared T-cell repertoires in thyroid tissue and in blood from roughly six Graves' hyperthyroidism patients. The roughly 99 discovery patients were divided at random into training and test sets in a 7:3 ratio. To identify distinguishing TCR V-J signatures, a discovery cohort of roughly 100 patients was used, comprising under 45 with Graves' ophthalmopathy and around 57 with stable Graves' hyperthyroidism. The paper describes TCR Vbeta CDR3 sequencing of 140 or so peripheral blood samples, made up of about 40 ophthalmopathy patients, 70 to 75 hyperthyroidism patients and 17 progressor patients. Prospective prediction of ophthalmopathy was tested in an independent validation cohort of 18 hyperthyroidism patients and around 16 patients who later progressed to ophthalmopathy. Results the study describes overall, beyond this receptor: Ophthalmopathy was separated from stable hyperthyroidism by a 13 V-J signature model, with around 90% sensitivity and just over 81% specificity obtained in cross-validation and 80%/75% obtained in testing. No statistical method was used to set the sample size in advance, and investigators knew the group allocation. In validation, progression to ophthalmopathy was predicted by the model with 65% to 71% sensitivity and 72.22% specificity, a median of approximately 6.5 months before onset. Most expanded thyroid clonotypes (frequency above 0.001) were also detected in blood, suggesting blood repertoires may reflect thyroid immune responses.

On this clonotype itself: Its antigen remains undetermined. The CDR3 end shows no conserved phenylalanine or tryptophan, and so a read error is likely.

The TCR beta CDR3 regions were amplified from the RNA transcripts. The TCR CDR3 was subjected to a first round of RT-PCR using the HTBI primer set and the Qiagen OneStep RT-PCR kit. Libraries were constructed in a second round of multiplex PCR, after which size selection and purification were performed. The libraries were sequenced on an Illumina HiSeq2000 using paired-end 100 bp reads. Per the source publication's procedure: Raw data were processed with SOAPnuke, discarding reads with adapters, uncalled bases, mean Phred below 15, or no exact constant-primer or identifier match. High-quality paired reads were merged using COPE v1.2.5, and each unique nucleotide sequence was defined as a clonotype. MiTCR v1.1 was used to align clonotypes to the IMGT TRBV, TRBD and TRBJ reference segments. Analysis was restricted to V-J combinations with a frequency above 0.0001, which covered roughly 99% of repertoires. A TCS score was defined as the ratio of F50 (clonal expansion) to E x V (chaos), with BLOSUM62-based TCRdist applied between CDR3 peptides within each V-J. Welch's t-statistics and random forest reduced roughly 540 V-J features to roughly 13, which were used in a naive Bayes classifier (R e1071). The raw public reads went through TCRdb reprocessing: fastp at Q25, MiXCR clone calling, in-frame beta chains kept. Every CDR3 protein is listed once, alongside the most common genes and DNA of its rows. The V and J calls were not made by the authors but by TCRdb's processing. The sample includes approximately 690,000 distinct CDR3 sequences, with about 14% observed a single time. Roughly an eighth of the sample is taken by the ten largest.

Moderately to severely active disease, a Clinical Activity Score of at least 3, a NOSPECS grade of at least 4, and a duration under 3 months were present in ophthalmopathy patients. The study excluded patients with uncontrolled infections, other autoimmune diseases, pregnancy or lactation. Clinical symptoms, serum thyroxine and TRAb, thyroid ultrasound, and orbital computed tomography formed the basis for the diagnoses. Ficoll-Paque density gradient centrifugation was used to isolate PBMCs from 8.5 to 10 ml of fresh peripheral blood. Total RNA was extracted with Trizol reagent, and quality was checked on an Agilent 2100 Bioanalyzer. Material: blood. The receptor comes from a woman between 45 and 60 years old with Graves' ophthalmopathy.

The sequenced DNA is TGTGCTAGCAGCCCCTATACGCGGGGCTCGAACACCGGGGAGCTGTTTCTT. This translates into CASSPYTRGSNTGELFL. The rearrangement joined TRBV7-7 to TRBJ2-2; matching of 6 bases hints at TRBD2 as the D gene. Based on the germline V gene (reference sequence), the CDR1 and CDR2 sequences are SSHAT and FNYEAQ. The CDR3 spans 17 residues, counting both ends. The retained sequence is limited to the CDR3, 51 bases, with the frame set at the first base.